The 29 T cell receptor beta chains reported below all come from one sample, sequenced in a study of cytotoxic CD8 clonotypes in ibrutinib-treated CLL. The repertoire was sequenced with immunoSEQ multiplex PCR; TCRdb's copy has only in-frame clones and lacks some. The sample gives tens of thousands of clones, around three fifths of which show up once; roughly 14% is in the top ten. The source material was PBMCs, sampled after 12 months of ibrutinib treatment. These receptors were taken from a human donor with chronic lymphocytic leukemia.

V and J are TRBV6-5 and TRBJ2-3, with TRBD2 matching 10 bases. Germline-derived CDR1 and CDR2 are MNHEY and SVGAGI. The CDR3 runs to 16 residues. The V gene end was trimmed by 1 base and the J gene end by 8 bases; junction bases not matched to a gene: 9. The CDR3 nucleotides are TGTGCCAGCAGTTACTTCAGCGGGAGGGCCTTTGGTACGCAGTATTTT. It codes for CASSYFSGRAFGTQYF.

The chain joins TRBV11-2 to TRBJ2-2; D unresolved. V shed 0 bases and J shed 4 bases, with 0 bases lying between them. Germline lookup yields CDR1 SGHAT and CDR2 FQNNGV. This CDR3 region has 12 residues. The CDR3 is CASSLDTGELFF. DNA of the CDR3: TGTGCCAGCAGCTTAGACACCGGGGAGCTGTTTTTT.

This chain joins TRBV19 and TRBJ2-2, with 7 bases identical to TRBD1. CDR3 length: 14 amino acids. Germline V gene data show CDR1 as LNHDA and CDR2 as SQIVND (reference sequence). Trimming took 6 bases from V and 4 from J; bases not matched to a gene: 5. The CDR3 spells CASRSGQSTGELFF. The DNA of the CDR3 is TGTGCCAGTAGATCGGGACAGTCCACCGGGGAGCTGTTTTTT.

The gene calls are TRBV4-1 and TRBJ2-2; 12 bases are shared with TRBD2. There are 16 residues in the CDR3. CDR1 and CDR2 (germline): MGHRA, YSYEKL. Unmatched junction bases numbered 4, after V lost 0 bases and J lost 8 bases. This CDR3 reads CASSQDGLAGWGELFF. Here the CDR3 DNA reads TGCGCCAGCAGCCAAGACGGACTAGCGGGGTGGGGGGAGCTGTTTTTT.

This clone appeared a few times. The chain uses TRBV28 and TRBJ2-3, with a possible D match to TRBD1 (6 bases). The length of the CDR3 is 18 residues. The V gene lost 3 bases and the J gene lost 2 bases, with 21 bases spanning the gap. Germline CDR1 and CDR2: MDHEN and SYDVKM. This CDR3 reads CASSFVQGEKDPTDTQYF. CDR3 DNA: TGTGCCAGCAGTTTCGTACAGGGAGAAAAGGATCCCACAGATACGCAGTATTTT.

About this clone: Other DNA sequences from this sample encode an identical CDR3 as well. The rearrangement links TRBV20-1 to TRBJ2-7; no clear D. The germline V and J ends were trimmed by 4 bases and 1 base, with 5 bases remaining between them. Germline V gene sequence: CDR1 DFQATT, CDR2 SNEGSKA (reference sequence). The CDR3 spans 11 residues. Here the CDR3 reads CSATGSYEQYF. CDR3 coding DNA: TGCAGTGCTACAGGATCCTACGAGCAGTACTTC.

In this sample, this clone turned up a few times. This chain links TRBV19 with TRBJ1-2; D uncertain. CDR1 and CDR2 (germline): LNHDA, SQIVND (reference sequence). The CDR3 runs 15 residues. Trimming pared 5 bases from V and 9 bases from J, leaving 22 bases between. This CDR3 reads CASSLGARTSGSYTF. CDR3 nucleotide sequence: TGTGCCAGTAGTCTTGGTGCCAGGACCTCTGGTAGCTACACCTTC. Looking up the rest from reference TRBV19 and TRBJ1-2 gives the full variable domain: DGGITQSPKYLFRKEGQNVTLSCEQNLNHDAMYWYRQDPGQGLRLIYYSQIVNDFQKGDIAEGYSVSREKKESFPLTVTSAQKNPTAFYLCASSLGARTSGSYTFGSGTRLTVV.

The rearrangement uses TRBV23-1 and TRBJ2-3; 8 bases are a match to TRBD2. TRBV23-1 qualifies as an ORF whose function is uncertain. V shed 4 bases and J 0 bases; nucleotides not matched to a gene: 15. This CDR3 is 19 amino acids long. CDR3 region: CASSPATRLAGVSTDTQYF. CDR3 bases: TGCGCCAGCAGTCCCGCAACCCGTCTAGCGGGTGTTAGCACAGATACGCAGTATTTT.

The chain has TRBV21-1 and TRBJ2-7; the table's D gene call, TRBD2, was not cross checked with the DNA. TRBV21-1 is labeled a pseudogene. CDR3 length equals 15 residues. The CDR3 DNA follows: TGTGCCAGCAGCCCCCTCGCCAGGGACTATTCCGAGCAGTACTTC. Protein sequence: CASSPLARDYSEQYF.

The chain is built from TRBV29-1 and TRBJ2-3, with D perhaps matching TRBD1 or TRBD2 (5 bases each). V shed 7 bases and J shed 4 bases, with 18 bases lying between them. The CDR3 totals 14 residues. Germline CDR1 and CDR2: SQVTM and ANQGSEA. The CDR3 reads CSAPGSGFSDTQYF. CDR3 sequence (DNA): TGCAGCGCACCGGGATCAGGGTTCTCAGATACGCAGTATTTT.

V usage is TRBV7-6 and J usage is TRBJ2-1; D might be TRBD2 (7 bases). This CDR3 spans 18 amino acids. V gave up 5 bases and J gave up 4 bases, with 24 bases separating them. The V gene's germline CDR1 is SGHVS and CDR2 FNYEAQ. CDR3 loop: CASSPRAGGGGLYNEQFF. DNA for the CDR3: TGTGCCAGCAGCCCTAGGGCCGGCGGCGGGGGCTTATACAATGAGCAGTTCTTC.

CDR3 DNA: TGTGCCAGCAGCCCCGGACTAGCGGGAAGGGCCGGGGAGCTGTTTTTT. Protein: CASSPGLAGRAGELFF. The chain carries TRBV9 and TRBJ2-2; TRBD2 matches at 12 bases. The trim removed 4 bases at V and 6 bases at J, leaving 7 bases unmatched. CDR3 size: 16 residues. From germline, CDR1 is SGDLS and CDR2 YYNGEE.

V usage is TRBV7-2 and J usage is TRBJ1-1; D gene unclear. From germline, CDR1 is SGHTA and CDR2 FQGNSA. This CDR3 contains 12 residues. The V end was cut by 2 bases, the J end by 13 bases, with 14 bases between. CDR3 sequence (DNA): TGTGCCAGCAGCTTACCTCTCCTGATGGGTTTCTTT. It specifies CASSLPLLMGFF.

The rearrangement joins TRBV15 to TRBJ2-1, with D possibly being TRBD2 (6 bases). CDR1 is LNHNV, CDR2 YYDKDF, per germline (reference sequence). The CDR3 extends over 20 amino acids. Trimming removed 1 base from V and 0 bases from J, with 22 bases in between. The CDR3 DNA reads as TGTGCCACCAGCAGAGTGGGGGTATTGGGGGAGGACCTCTCCTACAATGAGCAGTTCTTC. Translation: CATSRVGVLGEDLSYNEQFF. Full variable domain (missing parts from reference TRBV15 and TRBJ2-1): DAMVIQNPRYQVTQFGKPVTLSCSQTLNHNVMYWYQQKSSQAPKLLFHYYDKDFNNEADTPDNFQSRRPNTSFCFLDIRSPGLGDTAMYLCATSRVGVLGEDLSYNEQFFGPGTRLTVL.

The sample holds a few counts of this clone. The V call is TRBV29-1, the J call TRBJ1-1, with 12 bases that match TRBD1. CDR1 SQVTM and CDR2 ANQGSEA come from the germline V gene. The CDR3 totals 19 residues. V trimming: 0 bases; J trimming: 5 bases; junction bases outside the gene matches: 16. The CDR3 sequence: CSVEDRRPGTGGLYTEAFF. The DNA for the CDR3 is TGCAGCGTTGAAGATAGACGCCCCGGGACAGGGGGCCTCTATACTGAAGCTTTCTTT.

This chain joins TRBV27 and TRBJ2-7; 7 nucleotides line up with TRBD2. Germline loops: CDR1 MNHEY, CDR2 SMNVEV (reference sequence). V lost 4 bases, J lost 2 bases, and 5 bases stayed unmatched. The CDR3 runs to 14 residues. CDR3 protein: CASSWTSHTYEQYF. The CDR3 DNA sequence: TGTGCCAGCAGTTGGACTAGTCACACCTACGAGCAGTACTTC.

V and J are TRBV28 and TRBJ1-3; D is undetermined. In germline, CDR1 is MDHEN, CDR2 SYDVKM. CDR3 size: 10 residues. Trimming removed 7 bases at V and 8 bases at J, with 6 bases between. CDR3 loop: CASTGHTIYF. CDR3 DNA: TGTGCCAGCACCGGCCACACCATATATTTT.

As to this clone: Distinct nucleotide sequences in the sample also encode this CDR3. The genes are TRBV4-1 and TRBJ2-5; D remains unclear. Germline lookup yields CDR1 MGHRA and CDR2 YSYEKL. The CDR3 runs to 12 residues. Trimming pared 4 bases from V and 2 bases from J, leaving 5 bases between. CDR3 bases: TGCGCCAGCAGCCCTGAGCAAGAGACCCAGTACTTC. Translating gives CASSPEQETQYF.

The sample holds a few counts of this clone. This rearrangement joins TRBV4-1 to TRBJ1-2, with unresolved D. V was shortened by 0 bases and J by 7 bases, with 18 bases between the two germline ends. Germline CDR1 and CDR2: MGHRA and YSYEKL. The length of the CDR3 is 16 residues. CDR3 sequence reads: CASSQEPSGLLGGYTF. CDR3 coding DNA: TGCGCCAGCAGCCAAGAGCCCTCCGGCCTCTTGGGTGGCTACACCTTC.

J is TRBJ1-2 and V is TRBV2; D gene ambiguous. With 7 bases removed from V and 7 bases from J, the gap between germline ends came to 16 bases. Per the germline V gene, CDR1 is SNHLY and CDR2 is FYNNEI. The CDR3 contains 13 residues. The CDR3 is CASTQYSGVGYTF. For the CDR3, the DNA is TGTGCCAGCACACAATATTCCGGGGTTGGCTACACCTTC.

The rearrangement links TRBV28 to TRBJ2-5; 7 positions agree with TRBD2. After removal of 7 bases from V and 5 bases from J, the junction contained 13 bases not matched to a gene. CDR3 length: 15 residues. The germline V gene has CDR1 MDHEN and CDR2 SYDVKM. The CDR3 reads CASNPVGEGHETQYF. The DNA for the CDR3 is TGTGCCAGCAACCCGGTAGGGGAGGGCCATGAGACCCAGTACTTC.

This chain connects TRBV5-1 to TRBJ1-3; possibly TRBD1 for D (6 bases). CDR1 and CDR2 (germline): SGHRS, YFSETQ. This CDR3 is built from 16 residues. Trimming took off 0 bases at V and 3 bases at J, with 13 bases between the two ends. Here the CDR3 reads CASSLEGVAYGNTIYF. CDR3 nucleotide sequence: TGCGCCAGCAGCTTGGAGGGGGTGGCGTATGGAAACACCATATATTTT.

This clone was counted only a few times. The rearrangement uses TRBV18 and TRBJ1-1; D gene ambiguous. This CDR3 is 13 amino acids long. Germline V lookup: CDR1 KGHSH, CDR2 LQKENI. Deletions cut 6 bases from V and 2 bases from J, with 10 bases between. The CDR3 protein is CASSQEGNTEAFF. The CDR3 nucleotides are TGTGCCAGCTCGCAAGAGGGTAACACTGAAGCTTTCTTT.

Here the CDR3 reads CSVEDRVDRSSGANVLTF. DNA of the CDR3: TGCAGCGTTGAAGATCGGGTAGACAGGAGCTCTGGGGCCAACGTCCTGACTTTC. This chain uses TRBV29-1 with TRBJ2-6, with D maybe TRBD1 (6 bases). With 0 bases removed from V and 0 bases from J, the gap between germline ends came to 15 bases. CDR1 SQVTM and CDR2 ANQGSEA come from the germline V gene. This CDR3 is 18 amino acids long. Using reference TRBV29-1 and TRBJ2-6 for the parts outside the CDR3, the full variable domain is SAVISQKPSRDICQRGTSLTIQCQVDSQVTMMFWYRQQPGQSLTLIATANQGSEATYESGFVIDKFPISRPNLTFSTLTVSNMSPEDSSIYLCSVEDRVDRSSGANVLTFGAGSRLTVL.

Here the CDR3 reads CASTPRRDRGVNTF. The CDR3 coding sequence is TGTGCCAGTACCCCCCGCCGGGACAGGGGGGTTAACACCTTC. The V and J genes are TRBV19 and TRBJ1-2; TRBD1 matches at 11 bases. The ends lost 7 bases at V and 12 bases at J; junction bases unmatched: 13. Germline V gene sequence: CDR1 LNHDA, CDR2 SQIVND (reference sequence). CDR3 length equals 14 residues. Filled out from reference TRBV19 and TRBJ1-2, the complete variable domain reads DGGITQSPKYLFRKEGQNVTLSCEQNLNHDAMYWYRQDPGQGLRLIYYSQIVNDFQKGDIAEGYSVSREKKESFPLTVTSAQKNPTAFYLCASTPRRDRGVNTFGSGTRLTVV.

The chain recombines TRBV11-2 with TRBJ1-6, with D unresolved. This CDR3 has 13 amino acids. CDR1 is SGHAT and CDR2 is FQNNGV in the germline V gene. Trimming took 5 bases from V and 12 from J, leaving 14 bases between them. CDR3: CASSPWRVEPLHF. For the CDR3, the DNA is TGTGCCAGCAGCCCTTGGCGCGTTGAACCCCTCCACTTT. Full variable domain (remainder filled in from reference TRBV11-2 and TRBJ1-6): EAGVAQSPRYKIIEKRQSVAFWCNPISGHATLYWYQQILGQGPKLLIQFQNNGVVDDSQLPKDRFSAERLKGVDSTLKIQPAKLEDSAVYLCASSPWRVEPLHFGNGTRLTVT.

The chain combines TRBV20-1 with TRBJ1-2; D gene ambiguous. CDR1 and CDR2 (germline): DFQATT, SNEGSKA (reference sequence). V dropped 5 bases and J dropped 7 bases, with 11 bases sitting between them. CDR3 length: 11 residues. The CDR3 is CSAGPHGGYTF. CDR3 bases: TGCAGTGCTGGGCCGCATGGTGGCTACACCTTC.

Here the CDR3 DNA reads TGTGCCAGCAGCGTTGGCGGATCGAGAGGGACTGAAGCTTTCTTT. This sequence encodes CASSVGGSRGTEAFF. The chain uses TRBV9 and TRBJ1-1, with D unclear. Germline V gene data show CDR1 as SGDLS and CDR2 as YYNGEE. This CDR3 comprises 15 residues. Trimming stripped 2 bases from V and 5 bases from J, with 16 bases between.

This rearrangement joins TRBV4-1 to TRBJ2-7; D is ambiguous. The germline CDR1 and CDR2 sequences are MGHRA and YSYEKL. The germline V and J ends were trimmed by 4 bases and 4 bases, with 17 bases remaining between them. The CDR3 totals 15 residues. CDR3 amino acids: CASSPLMADLYEQYF. As DNA, the CDR3 is TGCGCCAGCAGCCCCCTTATGGCGGACCTATACGAGCAGTACTTC.